This TCR beta chain was documented in a study of blood T cell repertoires in COVID-19. Study at large: The origin of the acute and convalescent COVID-19 samples was the United States, Italy and Spain. Sample material is recorded as cDNA or gDNA derived from T cells, B-cell-depleted T cells, or PBMCs.

In the study's own analysis: Amplifying reference gene primers gave estimates of nucleated cell counts. Repertoires were generated with immunoSEQ multiplex PCR, while TCRdb's copy carries only in-frame clones and drops some. V, J and clone size are those of that table, while D and trimming were read from the DNA. The table lists some 200,000 clones, roughly 88% of them singletons. This clonotype was obtained from a man in his forties or fifties with active or convalescent COVID-19. Source material: peripheral blood.

This CDR3 reads CASSLSLADETQYF. Here the CDR3 DNA reads TGCGCCAGCAGCTTATCACTAGCGGACGAGACCCAGTACTTC. This chain links TRBV5-1 with TRBJ2-5, with 8 bases that match TRBD2. The CDR3 runs to 14 residues. V was pared by 2 bases and J by 5 bases, with 5 bases of the junction left unmatched. Germline loops: CDR1 SGHRS, CDR2 YFSETQ.